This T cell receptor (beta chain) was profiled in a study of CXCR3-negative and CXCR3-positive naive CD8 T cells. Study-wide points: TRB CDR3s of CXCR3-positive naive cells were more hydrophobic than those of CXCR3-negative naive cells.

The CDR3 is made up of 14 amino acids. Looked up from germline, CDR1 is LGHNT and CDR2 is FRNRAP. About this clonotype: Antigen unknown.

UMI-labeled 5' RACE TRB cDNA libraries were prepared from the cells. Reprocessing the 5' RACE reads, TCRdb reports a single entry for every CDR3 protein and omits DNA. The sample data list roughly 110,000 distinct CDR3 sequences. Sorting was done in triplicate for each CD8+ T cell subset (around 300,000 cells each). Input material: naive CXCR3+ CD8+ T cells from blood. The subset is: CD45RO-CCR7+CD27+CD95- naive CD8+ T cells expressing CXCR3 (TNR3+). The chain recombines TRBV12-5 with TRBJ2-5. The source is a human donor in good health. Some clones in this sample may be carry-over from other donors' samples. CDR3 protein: CASGLPILGETQYF.